Described below is a single T cell receptor beta chain sequence and its context. This sample was taken from a study of control samples from healthy donors and cancer patients. The germline V gene has CDR1 KGHDR and CDR2 SFDVKD. This CDR3 is 17 amino acids long. The ends lost 4 bases at V and 0 bases at J; junction bases unmatched: 6. Generated by immunoSEQ multiplex PCR, the TCRdb table keeps only in-frame clones and is missing some. The table records 65,000 to 90,000 clones, about 95% of them present only once. The gene calls are TRBV24-1 and TRBJ2-5, with 11 bases that match TRBD1. The TCR sequence derives from a woman aged 25 to 39 in good health. Sequencing was carried out using blood. CDR3 DNA sequence: TGTGCCACCAGTGACCGGACAGGGGGCATATACCAAGAGACCCAGTACTTC. This encodes CATSDRTGGIYQETQYF.